Presented here are 18 T cell receptor beta chains from one specimen sequenced in a study of T-cell reconstitution after alpha-beta-depleted transplantation in children. A TCRbeta library incorporating unique molecular identifiers was prepared. TCRdb analysed the PCR reads with MiXCR anew, one entry per CDR3 protein. The table shows about 600,000 distinct CDR3 sequences, with 23% occurring only once. The sample in question was PBMCs, mostly from graft donor cells, obtained 360 days after TCRalphabeta/CD19-depleted stem cell transplant. These receptors originate from a boy in the first two years of life who had a stem cell transplant for acute myeloid leukemia, so the T cells may come from the graft donor.

V usage is TRBV12-3 or TRBV12-4 and J usage is TRBJ2-1; D assignment may be TRBD1 or TRBD2 (6 bases each). Trimming cost V 2 bases and J 2 bases, with 10 bases left between them. The CDR3 runs to 15 residues. This chain's CDR3 is CASSLTGAAYNEQFF. The CDR3 DNA reads TGTGCCAGCAGTTTAACGGGGGCAGCCTACAATGAGCAGTTCTTC.

This clonotype was seen many times. The J gene is TRBJ1-2, the V gene TRBV7-2, with D maybe TRBD1 (5 bases). CDR3 length equals 16 residues. Germline V gene sequence: CDR1 SGHTA, CDR2 FQGNSA. V lost 5 bases and J lost 2, with 18 bases in between. The CDR3 loop is CASSADPGGGNYGYTF. DNA for the CDR3: TGTGCCAGCAGCGCCGATCCTGGGGGAGGGAACTATGGCTACACCTTC.

This clonotype was detected ten times or more. V is TRBV12-3 or TRBV12-4 and J is TRBJ2-3; a weak D match, TRBD1 (6 bases). The CDR3 is 15 amino acids. Trimming removed 3 bases at V and 2 bases at J, with 12 bases between. The chain's CDR3 is CASSLADRFTDTQYF. CDR3 bases: TGTGCCAGCAGTTTGGCGGACAGATTCACAGATACGCAGTATTTT.

This clonotype has only one observation. The V gene is TRBV7-9, the J gene TRBJ1-2; tentatively, D is TRBD1 (5 bases). This CDR3 has 14 residues. Germline V gene data show CDR1 as SEHNR and CDR2 as FQNEAQ (reference sequence). V was pared by 5 bases and J by 3 bases, with 13 bases between. The CDR3 reads CASSPDSAYYGYTF. CDR3 DNA sequence: TGTGCCAGCAGCCCTGACAGCGCCTACTATGGCTACACCTTC.

Only a few counts were recorded for this clonotype. The J gene is TRBJ2-3, the V gene TRBV11-2; D not resolved. The CDR3 totals 15 residues. Germline CDR1 is SGHAT and CDR2 is FQNNGV. Trimming removed 6 bases at V and 4 bases at J, with 17 bases between. CDR3 coding DNA: TGTGCCAGCAGTCCAACCCCCCGAAGGGCAGATACGCAGTATTTT. This encodes CASSPTPRRADTQYF.

This chain connects TRBV10-2 to TRBJ2-1; D is perhaps TRBD1 (5 bases). V was shortened by 6 bases and J by 5 bases, with 14 bases between the two germline ends. This CDR3 is 14 amino acids long. Germline V gives CDR1 WSHSY, CDR2 SAAADI. In DNA, the CDR3 is TGCGCCAGCAGCCATGCGCAGGGTAACAATGAGCAGTTCTTC. Protein product: CASSHAQGNNEQFF.

With respect to this clonotype: This likely comes from a read error, as the CDR3 has no conserved phenylalanine or tryptophan at its end. The chain uses TRBV6-5 and TRBJ1-1; D is possibly TRBD1 (5 bases). Germline CDR1 MNHEY, CDR2 SVGAGI. V was clipped by 2 bases and J by 7 bases, with 11 bases between them. This CDR3 is built from 13 residues. This CDR3 reads CASSYDRGDEAFC. The CDR3 nucleotides are TGTGCCAGCAGTTACGATCGGGGGGATGAAGCTTTCTGT.

The chain uses TRBV10-3 and TRBJ1-2; 9 bases fit TRBD1. CDR3 length equals 15 residues. Germline CDR1 ENHRY, CDR2 SYGVKD. Unmatched junction bases numbered 4, after V lost 0 bases and J lost 5 bases. The CDR3 loop reads CAISESGTGSYGYTF. In nucleotides, the CDR3 is TGTGCCATCAGTGAGTCCGGGACAGGGTCTTATGGCTACACCTTC.

In its sample, this clonotype was seen many times. This sequence joins TRBV10-3 and TRBJ1-1; TRBD1 might be the D (6 bases). There are 14 residues in the CDR3. V was pared by 8 bases and J by 1 base, with 14 bases between. CDR1 is ENHRY and CDR2 is SYGVKD in the germline V gene. CDR3 DNA sequence: TGTGCCATCGGGGGACATTGGCCGAACACTGAAGCTTTCTTT. Translated, it gives CAIGGHWPNTEAFF.

This clonotype occurred many times. J is TRBJ1-2 and V is TRBV29-1, with D unclear. Germline CDR1 reads SQVTM; CDR2 reads ANQGSEA. V was shortened by 2 bases and J by 4 bases, with 5 bases between the two germline ends. There are 11 residues in the CDR3. The CDR3 DNA reads TGCAGCGTTGAAAACCCCTATGGCTACACCTTC. Translation: CSVENPYGYTF.

This rearrangement joins TRBV6-5 to TRBJ1-4, with a tentative D call TRBD1 (6 bases). Germline CDR1 is MNHEY and CDR2 is SVGAGI. CDR3 length: 19 amino acids. V dropped 2 bases and J dropped 0 bases, with 19 bases sitting between them. The CDR3 coding sequence is TGTGCCAGCAGTTACAGGGTGCACAGGGCTTCAGCAACTAATGAAAAACTGTTTTTT. Encoded protein: CASSYRVHRASATNEKLFF.

This clonotype was counted at least ten times. The V and J genes are TRBV29-1 and TRBJ1-2, with a possible D match to TRBD1 (5 bases). Trimming removed 4 bases at V and 4 bases at J, with 7 bases between. Germline V CDR1 and CDR2: SQVTM, ANQGSEA. The CDR3 has 11 residues. CDR3 protein: CSVGDGYGYTF. The CDR3 region has the DNA TGCAGCGTTGGGGACGGCTATGGCTACACCTTC.

This clonotype was observed at least ten times. J is TRBJ1-2 and V is TRBV12-3 or TRBV12-4; TRBD1 is a possible D gene (6 bases). This CDR3 has 13 amino acids. Deletions cut 8 bases from V and 4 bases from J, with 14 bases between. The CDR3 DNA follows: TGTGCCAGCTCACTCGACAGGTCCTATGGCTACACCTTC. It codes for CASSLDRSYGYTF.

This clonotype has only a few counts. This chain uses TRBV10-3 with TRBJ2-5; D is unresolved. Germline CDR1 reads ENHRY; CDR2 reads SYGVKD. V lost 0 bases and J lost 5, with 7 bases in between. CDR3 length: 13 residues. The CDR3: CAISESLTETQYF. For the CDR3, the DNA is TGTGCCATCAGTGAGTCACTAACGGAGACCCAGTACTTC.

The CDR3 DNA follows: TGTGCCAGCAGCTCCGGGACACCCGATAATTCACCCCTCCACTTT. Translating gives CASSSGTPDNSPLHF. The chain combines TRBV7-8 with TRBJ1-6; perhaps TRBD1 as D (6 bases). Looked up from germline, CDR1 is SGHVS and CDR2 is FQNEAQ. V dropped 4 bases and J dropped 5 bases, with 12 bases sitting between them. The CDR3 sequence is 15 residues long.

The V call is TRBV18, the J call TRBJ2-3; D remains ambiguous. Germline values: CDR1 KGHSH, CDR2 LQKENI. V was clipped by 3 bases and J by 9 bases, with 10 bases between them. The CDR3 has 12 amino acids. DNA of the CDR3: TGTGCCAGCTCACCCGCTCTAGGAACGCAGTATTTT. Protein product: CASSPALGTQYF.

The chain combines TRBV7-9 with TRBJ2-3; D possibly corresponds to TRBD1 (6 bases). Germline V CDR1 and CDR2: SEHNR, FQNEAQ (reference sequence). V shed 4 bases and J shed 5 bases, with 13 bases lying between them. This CDR3 region has 14 residues. CDR3: CASSYLQQGDTQYF. CDR3 in DNA: TGTGCCAGCAGCTACCTGCAACAGGGAGATACGCAGTATTTT.

This sequence joins TRBV20-1 and TRBJ1-4, with 8 bases matching TRBD1. This CDR3 is 13 amino acids long. The germline V gene encodes CDR1 DFQATT and CDR2 SNEGSKA (reference sequence). The J segment lost 8 bases and the V segment lost 5 bases, leaving 7 bases of the junction unmatched. CDR3 nucleotides: TGCAGTGCTGGGGACAGGCTAGGGGAAAAACTGTTTTTT. It encodes CSAGDRLGEKLFF.